A single sample gave rise to the 25 T cell receptor beta chains below, sequenced in a study of blood T cells in healthy people across ages. Using a J-beta primer mix together with a sample-barcoded 5' primer, a second PCR was run for about 6 to 12 cycles. TCRdb ran MiXCR on the 5' RACE reads and lists one entry per CDR3 protein. This sample has about 1.7 million distinct CDR3 sequences, with approximately 28% found just once. The sequenced sample was blood. The receptors stem from a woman aged 25 to 45 in good health.

The V call is TRBV10-3, the J call TRBJ1-4, with D unresolved. There are 13 residues in the CDR3. In germline, CDR1 is ENHRY, CDR2 SYGVKD. V lost 0 bases to trimming and J lost 7 bases, with 6 bases between them. In DNA form, the CDR3 reads TGTGCCATCAGTGAGTCAGAGACTGAAAAACTGTTTTTT. Encoded protein: CAISESETEKLFF.

V gene TRBV11-2 combines with J gene TRBJ2-7, with TRBD2 matching over 7 bases. CDR1 is SGHAT and CDR2 is FQNNGV in the germline V gene. V gave up 2 bases and J gave up 1 base; unmatched junction bases: 14. The CDR3 runs to 18 residues. CDR3 in amino acids: CASSLKIKAAGDSYEQYF. The CDR3 DNA reads TGTGCCAGCAGCTTAAAGATTAAGGCGGCGGGGGATTCCTACGAGCAGTACTTC.

This clonotype was recorded a few times. The rearrangement uses TRBV5-1 and TRBJ2-5, with D possibly TRBD2 on 7 matching bases. Looked up from germline, CDR1 is SGHRS and CDR2 is YFSETQ. The CDR3 runs 15 residues. Between the trimmed V and J ends, which lost 2 bases and 2 bases, there was a span of 13 bases. The CDR3 is CASSFGGASQETQYF. CDR3 sequence (DNA): TGCGCCAGCAGCTTTGGGGGGGCTTCGCAAGAGACCCAGTACTTC.

The chain has TRBV20-1 and TRBJ2-1; 10 bases line up with TRBD2. The CDR3 totals 18 residues. Germline V gene lookup returns CDR1 DFQATT and CDR2 SNEGSKA (reference sequence). V lost 1 base to trimming and J lost 0 bases; unmatched junction nucleotides: 9. CDR3 residues: CSARGTSGGLSSYNEQFF. In nucleotides, the CDR3 is TGCAGTGCTAGAGGGACTAGCGGAGGGCTGAGCTCCTACAATGAGCAGTTCTTC.

This CDR3 reads CASSRSDPTQYF. CDR3 DNA: TGTGCCAGCAGTCGTTCCGACCCGACGCAGTATTTT. The V call is TRBV3-1, the J call TRBJ2-3; D is undetermined. V shed 6 bases and J shed 9 bases, with 13 bases lying between them. Germline lookup yields CDR1 LGHDT and CDR2 YNNKEL (reference sequence). The CDR3 has 12 residues.

The V call is TRBV14, the J call TRBJ2-1; D is ambiguous. Trimming stripped 1 base from V and 8 bases from J, with 3 bases between. CDR3 length: 11 residues. Germline V gives CDR1 SGHDN, CDR2 FVKESK. CDR3 DNA sequence: TGTGCCAGCAGCCAAGTTTATGAGCAGTTCTTC. This codes for CASSQVYEQFF.

The CDR3 here is CASSQETFSYNEQFF. The DNA for the CDR3 is TGCGCCAGCAGCCAAGAGACTTTCTCCTACAATGAGCAGTTCTTC. V and J are TRBV4-1 and TRBJ2-1; D ambiguous. V shed 0 bases and J shed 0 bases, with 6 bases lying between them. Germline CDR1 and CDR2: MGHRA and YSYEKL. The CDR3 length is 15 residues.

V and J are TRBV3-1 and TRBJ1-4; D may be TRBD1 (6 bases). Trimming removed 4 bases at V and 8 bases at J, with 11 bases between. The CDR3 has 13 residues. CDR1 is LGHDT, CDR2 YNNKEL, per germline (reference sequence). CDR3 amino acids: CASSPGQREKLFF. DNA of the CDR3: TGTGCCAGCAGCCCGGGACAACGAGAAAAACTGTTTTTT. Using reference TRBV3-1 and TRBJ1-4 for the parts outside the CDR3, the full variable domain is DTAVSQTPKYLVTQMGNDKSIKCEQNLGHDTMYWYKQDSKKFLKIMFSYNNKELIINETVPNRFSPKSPDKAHLNLHINSLELGDSAVYFCASSPGQREKLFFGSGTQLSVL.

This clonotype showed up just a few times. The chain is built from TRBV7-2 and TRBJ1-3; no firm D call. This CDR3 has 17 residues. Germline loops: CDR1 SGHTA, CDR2 FQGNSA. The ends were cut back, 2 bases at V and 2 bases at J, with 16 bases in the middle. CDR3 amino acids: CASSLTPYVGAGNTIYF. The CDR3 nucleotides read TGTGCCAGCAGCTTAACCCCCTACGTTGGGGCTGGAAACACCATATATTTT. The whole variable domain, remainder taken from reference TRBV7-2 and TRBJ1-3, is GAGVSQSPSNKVTEKGKDVELRCDPISGHTALYWYRQSLGQGLEFLIYFQGNSAPDKSGLPSDRFSAERTGGSVSTLTIQRTQQEDSAVYLCASSLTPYVGAGNTIYFGEGSWLTVV.

Concerning this clonotype itself: A much larger clone sits a single nucleotide away, making a read error possible. This chain links TRBV9 with TRBJ2-7; D is unclear. Germline V gives CDR1 SGDLS, CDR2 YYNGEE. V gave up 2 bases and J gave up 7 bases, with 16 bases separating them. This CDR3 spans 14 amino acids. CDR3 amino acids: CASSVDGGYNEQYF. CDR3 DNA sequence: TGTGCCAGCAGCGTGGACGGTGGGTACAATGAGCAGTACTTC.

This clonotype turned up a few times. This chain joins TRBV7-2 and TRBJ2-5; weak D call: TRBD1 (6 bases). The CDR3 has 14 amino acids. Germline CDR1 reads SGHTA; CDR2 reads FQGNSA. V lost 0 bases to trimming and J lost 6 bases, with 11 bases between them. CDR3 residues: CASSLATGTKTQYF. CDR3 DNA: TGTGCCAGCAGCTTAGCAACAGGGACGAAGACCCAGTACTTC. The whole variable domain, remainder taken from reference TRBV7-2 and TRBJ2-5, is GAGVSQSPSNKVTEKGKDVELRCDPISGHTALYWYRQSLGQGLEFLIYFQGNSAPDKSGLPSDRFSAERTGGSVSTLTIQRTQQEDSAVYLCASSLATGTKTQYFGPGTRLLVL.

Many counts were recorded for this clonotype. The rearrangement joins TRBV4-1 to TRBJ2-1; D is possibly TRBD2 (6 bases). CDR3 length equals 17 residues. V shed 8 bases and J shed 3 bases, with 23 bases lying between them. CDR1 is MGHRA, CDR2 YSYEKL, per germline. Here the CDR3 DNA reads TGCGCCAGCTCCGTGGAGGGGATTAACAGGCTCTACAATGAGCAGTTCTTC. Translated: CASSVEGINRLYNEQFF.

This clonotype was seen at least ten times. The J gene is TRBJ1-4, the V gene TRBV29-1; D uncertain. CDR1 and CDR2 (germline): SQVTM, ANQGSEA. Trimming took 6 bases from V and 0 from J, leaving 8 bases between them. This CDR3 comprises 13 residues. The CDR3 here is CSVLGATNEKLFF. The CDR3 DNA reads TGCAGCGTCCTCGGGGCAACTAATGAAAAACTGTTTTTT.

This clonotype was detected many times. V is TRBV5-1 and J is TRBJ2-7; D is unresolved. Deletions cut 4 bases from V and 2 bases from J, with 13 bases between. CDR1 and CDR2 from the germline V gene are SGHRS and YFSETQ. The CDR3 consists of 14 residues. CDR3 in DNA: TGCGCCAGCAGCCTATTAGGGTCGGCCTACGAGCAGTACTTC. Translating gives CASSLLGSAYEQYF.

This clonotype was seen only a few times. The chain combines TRBV6-1 with TRBJ1-5; D is unclear. The CDR3 sequence is 12 residues long. Germline V lookup: CDR1 MNHNS, CDR2 SASEGT. The germline V and J ends were trimmed by 7 bases and 5 bases, with 9 bases remaining between them. CDR3 in DNA: TGTGCCAGCAAGAGTGGGGATCAGCCCCAGCATTTT. Translation gives CASKSGDQPQHF.

Comment on this clonotype: This clone may be a read error of a much larger clone one base away. This chain joins TRBV29-1 and TRBJ1-4, with 9 bases fitting TRBD1. Germline assignment: CDR1 SQVTM and CDR2 ANQGSEA. The CDR3 has 12 amino acids. The CDR3 protein is CSGQGVEEKRFF. The CDR3 DNA sequence: TGCAGCGGACAGGGGGTAGAAGAAAAACGGTTTTTT.

This clonotype came up a few times. CDR3 sequence reads: CSVGSDRGLEQYF. In DNA, the CDR3 is TGCAGCGTTGGGTCCGACAGGGGGCTCGAGCAGTACTTC. The chain links TRBV29-1 to TRBJ2-7, with 10 positions matching TRBD1. V lost 4 bases and J lost 6; bases outside the gene matches: 6. Germline V gene lookup returns CDR1 SQVTM and CDR2 ANQGSEA. This CDR3 region has 13 residues.

Of note for this clonotype: The junction and the germline gene differ at one end; a read error may be behind it. The chain carries TRBV7-9 and TRBJ2-1, with 10 bases aligning to TRBD1. Germline CDR1 reads SEHNR; CDR2 reads FQNEAQ (reference sequence). The CDR3 is made up of 16 amino acids. CDR3 nucleotides: TGTGCCAGCAGCTTAGCCGCCCGAACCGGGACAGGGGAGCAGGTCTTC. Translation gives CASSLAARTGTGEQVF.

This clonotype was seen a few times. The chain combines TRBV21-1 with TRBJ2-7; the table names TRBD1, a call not compared with the DNA. TRBV21-1 is described as a pseudogene. There are 13 residues in the CDR3. The CDR3 DNA reads TGTGCCAGCGGGGACCAGGGCTCAGGCGAGCAGTACTTC. Its translation: CASGDQGSGEQYF.

This chain uses TRBV4-2 with TRBJ1-4, with D unclear. The germline V gene has CDR1 LGHNA and CDR2 YNFKEQ. The CDR3 is made up of 17 amino acids. V was trimmed by 1 base and J by 2 bases, leaving 14 bases between them. This CDR3 is CASSQVALGATNEKLFF. The CDR3 nucleotides read TGTGCCAGCAGCCAAGTTGCCTTGGGTGCGACTAATGAAAAACTGTTTTTT.

This clonotype was observed a handful of times. The V and J genes are TRBV5-4 and TRBJ1-2; TRBD1 might be the D (6 bases). Trimming took 4 bases from V and 3 from J, leaving 13 bases between them. Germline V gene sequence: CDR1 SGHNT, CDR2 YYREEE (reference sequence). There are 14 residues in the CDR3. The CDR3 coding sequence is TGTGCCAGCAGCCCACTACAGGGCTACTATGGCTACACCTTC. Encoded protein: CASSPLQGYYGYTF.

The chain links TRBV11-2 to TRBJ2-1; 11 bases fit TRBD2. CDR1 and CDR2 (germline): SGHAT, FQNNGV. The ends lost 4 bases at V and 0 bases at J; junction bases unmatched: 11. There are 19 residues in the CDR3. This CDR3 reads CASSSPRQLAGASYNEQFF. For the CDR3, the DNA is TGTGCCAGCAGCTCCCCAAGGCAACTAGCGGGGGCCTCCTACAATGAGCAGTTCTTC.

The table lists this clonotype with a few counts. V and J are TRBV20-1 and TRBJ2-6; D is perhaps TRBD1 or TRBD2 (6 bases each). Per the germline V gene, CDR1 is DFQATT and CDR2 is SNEGSKA (reference sequence). This CDR3 has 19 amino acids. Trimming took 3 bases from V and 0 from J, leaving 21 bases between them. CDR3 in amino acids: CSASLDGDKGLSGANVLTF. In DNA, the CDR3 is TGCAGTGCTAGTCTTGACGGGGACAAGGGACTCTCTGGGGCCAACGTCCTGACTTTC.

J is TRBJ2-7 and V is TRBV11-2; no reliable D call. CDR3 length: 13 amino acids. V was shortened by 4 bases and J by 0 bases, with 7 bases between the two germline ends. Per germline, CDR1 SGHAT and CDR2 FQNNGV. CDR3 amino acids: CASSYDDSYEQYF. For the CDR3, the DNA is TGTGCCAGCAGCTACGACGACTCCTACGAGCAGTACTTC.

The chain recombines TRBV20-1 with TRBJ2-2; 11 bases fit TRBD1. The J segment lost 4 bases and the V segment lost 2 bases, leaving 3 bases of the junction unmatched. From germline, CDR1 is DFQATT and CDR2 SNEGSKA (reference sequence). The CDR3 consists of 15 residues. The CDR3 DNA is TGCAGTGCTAGAACCGGGACAGGGGGCACCGGGGAGCTGTTTTTT. Translated, it gives CSARTGTGGTGELFF.